The text below deals with one T cell receptor beta chain. What it recognizes is unknown. Template switching with 5'RACE generated the TCR cDNA and added a universal primer site and UMIs. From the 5' RACE reads, TCRdb called clonotypes with MiXCR, one entry per CDR3 protein. The data contain a few hundred thousand distinct CDR3 sequences, over 4% of them singletons. These data come from a study of T cells after yellow fever vaccination. Study-level background: When fractions had low cell numbers, they were prepared with SMART-Seq v4 Ultra Low Input. Study-wide points: A secondary response was less intense yet reached its peak sooner, at day 5 versus 15. Re-detected after boosting: most primary clones, 96% of CD4 and 88% of CD8.

The TCR originated in a man younger than 30 who received the YFV17D yellow fever vaccine. The sample was PBMCs, taken 5 days after the yellow fever booster vaccination.

DNA for the CDR3: TGTGCCAGCAGCGCCTACCCGACAGGGGAAGGGGGGACTGAAGCTTTCTTT. Its translation is CASSAYPTGEGGTEAFF. The chain employs TRBV5-4 and TRBJ1-1, with 8 positions matching TRBD1. Germline CDR1 SGHNT, CDR2 YYREEE (reference sequence). This CDR3 region has 17 residues. Trimming cost V 4 bases and J 5 bases; bases outside gene matches: 16.